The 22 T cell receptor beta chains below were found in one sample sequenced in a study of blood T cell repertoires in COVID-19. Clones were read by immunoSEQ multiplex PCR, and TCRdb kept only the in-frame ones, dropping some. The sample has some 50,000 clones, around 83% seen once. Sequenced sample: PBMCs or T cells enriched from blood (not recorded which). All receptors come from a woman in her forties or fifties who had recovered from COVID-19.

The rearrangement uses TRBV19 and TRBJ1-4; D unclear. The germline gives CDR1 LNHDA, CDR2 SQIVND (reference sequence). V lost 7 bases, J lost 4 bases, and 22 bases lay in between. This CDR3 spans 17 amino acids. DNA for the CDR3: TGTGCCAGTAACGCGGCGGCGGAATTCTCCATTAATGAAAAACTGTTTTTT. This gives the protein CASNAAAEFSINEKLFF.

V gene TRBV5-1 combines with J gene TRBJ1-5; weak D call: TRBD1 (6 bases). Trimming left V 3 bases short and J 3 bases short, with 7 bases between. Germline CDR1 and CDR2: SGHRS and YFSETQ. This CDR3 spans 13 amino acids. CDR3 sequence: CASSWDTNQPQHF. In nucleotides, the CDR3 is TGCGCCAGCAGCTGGGACACCAATCAGCCCCAGCATTTT. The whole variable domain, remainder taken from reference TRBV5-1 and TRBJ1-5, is KAGVTQTPRYLIKTRGQQVTLSCSPISGHRSVSWYQQTPGQGLQFLFEYFSETQRNKGNFPGRFSGRQFSNSRSEMNVSTLELGDSALYLCASSWDTNQPQHFGDGTRLSIL.

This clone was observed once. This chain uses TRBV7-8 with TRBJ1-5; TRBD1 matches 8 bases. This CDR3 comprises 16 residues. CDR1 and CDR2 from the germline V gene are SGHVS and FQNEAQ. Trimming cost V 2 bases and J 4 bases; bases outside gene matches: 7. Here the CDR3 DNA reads TGTGCCAGCAGCTTACTGAGACAGGGGATGAATCAGCCCCAGCATTTT. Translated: CASSLLRQGMNQPQHF.

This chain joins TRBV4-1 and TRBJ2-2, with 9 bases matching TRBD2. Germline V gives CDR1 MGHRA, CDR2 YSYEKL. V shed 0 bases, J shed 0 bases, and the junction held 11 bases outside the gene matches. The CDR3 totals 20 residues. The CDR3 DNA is TGCGCCAGCAGCCAAGATCGGGGAGTAGCGGGGGACTCGAACACCGGGGAGCTGTTTTTT. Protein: CASSQDRGVAGDSNTGELFF.

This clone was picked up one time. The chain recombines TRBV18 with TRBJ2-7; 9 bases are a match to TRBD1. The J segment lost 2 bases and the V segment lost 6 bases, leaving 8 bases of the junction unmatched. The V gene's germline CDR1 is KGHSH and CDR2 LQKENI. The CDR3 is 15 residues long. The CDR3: CASSAGGTGTYEQYF. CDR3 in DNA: TGTGCCAGCTCCGCAGGCGGGACAGGGACCTACGAGCAGTACTTC.

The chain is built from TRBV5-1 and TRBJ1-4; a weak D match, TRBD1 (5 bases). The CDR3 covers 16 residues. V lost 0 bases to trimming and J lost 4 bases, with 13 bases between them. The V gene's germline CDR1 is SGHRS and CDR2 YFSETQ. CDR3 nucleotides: TGCGCCAGCAGCTTGGCCGGGACTGAACATAATGAAAAACTGTTTTTT. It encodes CASSLAGTEHNEKLFF. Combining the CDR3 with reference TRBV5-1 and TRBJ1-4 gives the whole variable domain KAGVTQTPRYLIKTRGQQVTLSCSPISGHRSVSWYQQTPGQGLQFLFEYFSETQRNKGNFPGRFSGRQFSNSRSEMNVSTLELGDSALYLCASSLAGTEHNEKLFFGSGTQLSVL.

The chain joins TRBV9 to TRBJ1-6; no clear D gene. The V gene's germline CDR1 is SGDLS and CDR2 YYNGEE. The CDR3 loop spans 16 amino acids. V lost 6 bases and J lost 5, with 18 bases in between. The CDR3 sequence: CASTRGPSYNNSPLHF. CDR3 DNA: TGTGCCAGCACCAGAGGTCCCTCTTATAATAATTCACCCCTCCACTTT. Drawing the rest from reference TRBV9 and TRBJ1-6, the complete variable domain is DSGVTQTPKHLITATGQRVTLRCSPRSGDLSVYWYQQSLDQGLQFLIQYYNGEERAKGNILERFSAQQFPDLHSELNLSSLELGDSALYFCASTRGPSYNNSPLHFGNGTRLTVT.

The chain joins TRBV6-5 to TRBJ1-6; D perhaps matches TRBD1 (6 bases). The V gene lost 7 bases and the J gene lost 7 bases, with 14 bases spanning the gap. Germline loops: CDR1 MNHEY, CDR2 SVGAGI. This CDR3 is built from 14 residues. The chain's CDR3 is CASTSGQGNSPLHF. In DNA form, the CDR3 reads TGTGCCAGCACGTCTGGGCAGGGGAATTCACCCCTCCACTTT.

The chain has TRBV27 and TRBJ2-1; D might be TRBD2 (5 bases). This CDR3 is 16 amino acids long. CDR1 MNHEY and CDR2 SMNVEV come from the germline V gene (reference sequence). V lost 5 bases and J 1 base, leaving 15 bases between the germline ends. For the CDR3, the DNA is TGTGCCAGCAGTCCCAGGTGGCGGGCTTCCTACAATGAGCAGTTCTTC. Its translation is CASSPRWRASYNEQFF.

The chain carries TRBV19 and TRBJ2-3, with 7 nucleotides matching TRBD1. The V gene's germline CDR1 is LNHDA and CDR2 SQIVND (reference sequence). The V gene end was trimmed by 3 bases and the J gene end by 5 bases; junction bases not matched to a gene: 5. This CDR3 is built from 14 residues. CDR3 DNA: TGTGCCAGTAGTATGACGACAGGGAGAGATACGCAGTATTTT. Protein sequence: CASSMTTGRDTQYF. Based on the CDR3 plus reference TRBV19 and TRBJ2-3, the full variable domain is DGGITQSPKYLFRKEGQNVTLSCEQNLNHDAMYWYRQDPGQGLRLIYYSQIVNDFQKGDIAEGYSVSREKKESFPLTVTSAQKNPTAFYLCASSMTTGRDTQYFGPGTRLTVL.

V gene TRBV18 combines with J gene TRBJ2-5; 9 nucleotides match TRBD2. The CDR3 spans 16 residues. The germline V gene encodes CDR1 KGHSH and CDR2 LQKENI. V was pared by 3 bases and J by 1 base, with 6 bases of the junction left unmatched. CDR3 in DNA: TGTGCCAGCTCACCTTTGATAGCGGGGGCCCAAGAGACCCAGTACTTC. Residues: CASSPLIAGAQETQYF. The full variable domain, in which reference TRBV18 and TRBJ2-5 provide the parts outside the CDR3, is NAGVMQNPRHLVRRRGQEARLRCSPMKGHSHVYWYRQLPEEGLKFMVYLQKENIIDESGMPKERFSAEFPKEGPSILRIQQVVRGDSAAYFCASSPLIAGAQETQYFGPGTRLLVL.

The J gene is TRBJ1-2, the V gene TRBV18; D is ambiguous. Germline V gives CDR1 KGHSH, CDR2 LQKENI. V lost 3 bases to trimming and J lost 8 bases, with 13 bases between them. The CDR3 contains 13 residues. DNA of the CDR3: TGTGCCAGCTCACCGTCACCGAGCGAGGGCTACACCTTC. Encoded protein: CASSPSPSEGYTF.

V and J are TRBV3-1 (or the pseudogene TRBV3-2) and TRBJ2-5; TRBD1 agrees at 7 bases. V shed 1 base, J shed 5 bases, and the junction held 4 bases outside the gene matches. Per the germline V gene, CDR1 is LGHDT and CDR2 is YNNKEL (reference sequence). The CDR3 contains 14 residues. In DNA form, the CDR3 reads TGTGCCAGCAGCCAAGGAGGGGGCGAGGAGACCCAGTACTTC. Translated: CASSQGGGEETQYF.

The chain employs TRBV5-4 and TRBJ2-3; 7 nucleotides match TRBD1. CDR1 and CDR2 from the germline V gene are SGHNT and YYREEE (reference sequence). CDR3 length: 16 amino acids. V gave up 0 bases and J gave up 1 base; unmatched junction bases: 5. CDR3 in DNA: TGTGCCAGCAGCTTGGCAGGGGGAAGGGGCACAGATACGCAGTATTTT. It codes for CASSLAGGRGTDTQYF.

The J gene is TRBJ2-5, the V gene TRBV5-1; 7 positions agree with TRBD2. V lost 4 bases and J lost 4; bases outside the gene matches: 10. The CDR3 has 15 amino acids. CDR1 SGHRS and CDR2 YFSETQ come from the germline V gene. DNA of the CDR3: TGCGCCAGCAGCCCCCTACCGGGGGGATCAGAGACCCAGTACTTC. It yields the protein CASSPLPGGSETQYF.

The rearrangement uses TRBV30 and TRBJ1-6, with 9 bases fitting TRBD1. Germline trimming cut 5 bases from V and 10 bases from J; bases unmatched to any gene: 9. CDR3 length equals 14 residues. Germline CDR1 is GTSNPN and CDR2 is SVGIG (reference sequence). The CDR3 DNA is TGTGCCTGGTCCATGACAGGGGGTCGCTCACCCCTCCACTTT. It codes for CAWSMTGGRSPLHF. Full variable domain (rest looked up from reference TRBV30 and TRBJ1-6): SQTIHQWPATLVQPVGSPLSLECTVEGTSNPNLYWYRQAAGRGLQLLFYSVGIGQISSEVPQNLSASRPQDRQFILSSKKLLLSDSGFYLCAWSMTGGRSPLHFGNGTRLTVT.

CDR3 protein: CASSSGPGQELNALLSGANVLTF. The CDR3 DNA follows: TGCGCCAGCAGCTCTGGCCCGGGACAGGAGCTAAACGCTCTCCTCTCTGGGGCCAACGTCCTGACTTTC. This chain joins TRBV5-1 and TRBJ2-6; 8 nucleotides line up with TRBD1. This CDR3 has 23 residues. Germline V CDR1 and CDR2: SGHRS, YFSETQ. V was clipped by 3 bases and J by 0 bases; unmatched bases: 23.

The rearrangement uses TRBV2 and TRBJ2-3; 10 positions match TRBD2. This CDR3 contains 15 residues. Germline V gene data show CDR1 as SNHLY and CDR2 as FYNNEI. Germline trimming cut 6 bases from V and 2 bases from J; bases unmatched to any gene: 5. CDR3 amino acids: CASSQREGVTDTQYF. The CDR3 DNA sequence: TGTGCCAGCAGCCAGCGGGAGGGGGTCACAGATACGCAGTATTTT.

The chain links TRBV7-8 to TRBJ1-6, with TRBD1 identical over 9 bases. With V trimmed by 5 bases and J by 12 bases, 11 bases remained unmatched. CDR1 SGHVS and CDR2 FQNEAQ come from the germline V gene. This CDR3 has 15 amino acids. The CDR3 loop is CASSPMGQGHVPLHF. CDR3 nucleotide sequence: TGTGCCAGCAGCCCCATGGGACAGGGCCATGTACCCCTCCACTTT.

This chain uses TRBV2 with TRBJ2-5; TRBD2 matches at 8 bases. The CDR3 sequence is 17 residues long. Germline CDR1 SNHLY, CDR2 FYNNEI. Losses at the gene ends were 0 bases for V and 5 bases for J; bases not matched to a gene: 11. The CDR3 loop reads CASSEAGSGSRRETQYF. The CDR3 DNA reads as TGTGCCAGCAGTGAAGCCGGAAGCGGGAGCCGGAGGGAGACCCAGTACTTC.

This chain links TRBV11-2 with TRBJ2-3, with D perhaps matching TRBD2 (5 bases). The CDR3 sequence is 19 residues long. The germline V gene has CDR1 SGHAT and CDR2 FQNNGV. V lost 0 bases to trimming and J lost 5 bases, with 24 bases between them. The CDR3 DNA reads TGTGCCAGCAGCTTAGATTCCCGGCTAGCCCTGGTTGGCGTAGATACGCAGTATTTT. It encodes CASSLDSRLALVGVDTQYF. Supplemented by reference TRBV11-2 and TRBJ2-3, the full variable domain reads EAGVAQSPRYKIIEKRQSVAFWCNPISGHATLYWYQQILGQGPKLLIQFQNNGVVDDSQLPKDRFSAERLKGVDSTLKIQPAKLEDSAVYLCASSLDSRLALVGVDTQYFGPGTRLTVL.

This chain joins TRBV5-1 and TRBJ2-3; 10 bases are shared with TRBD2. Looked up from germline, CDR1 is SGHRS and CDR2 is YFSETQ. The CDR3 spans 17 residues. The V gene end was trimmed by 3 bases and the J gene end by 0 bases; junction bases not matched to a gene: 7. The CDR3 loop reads CASSSGLALTSTDTQYF. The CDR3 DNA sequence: TGCGCCAGCAGCTCGGGACTAGCGTTAACTAGCACAGATACGCAGTATTTT.